This entry lists 29 T cell receptor beta chains sequenced from one sample in a study of blood T cell repertoires in COVID-19. Using immunoSEQ multiplex PCR, the repertoire was profiled, and TCRdb retains in-frame clones only, with some absent. Of roughly 90,000 clones listed, around four fifths were seen once; the top ten hold 30% to 35%. Material for sequencing was peripheral blood. The receptors originated from a woman of 80 years or more with active or convalescent COVID-19.

The V gene is TRBV12-3 or TRBV12-4, the J gene TRBJ2-4, with D possibly being TRBD2 (5 bases). The CDR3 loop spans 12 amino acids. The V end lost 3 bases, the J end lost 7 bases, and 7 bases lay between the germline ends. The DNA of the CDR3 is TGTGCCAGCAGTTTTGGAGGCAACATTCAGTACTTC. Protein: CASSFGGNIQYF.

This clone was counted a few times. This CDR3 is CASSEGDSSYEQYF. The DNA for the CDR3 is TGTGCCAGCAGCGAGGGGGACAGCTCCTACGAGCAGTACTTC. The chain joins TRBV9 to TRBJ2-7, with 7 bases identical to TRBD1. The V gene end was trimmed by 3 bases and the J gene end by 0 bases; junction bases not matched to a gene: 3. CDR1 and CDR2 (germline): SGDLS, YYNGEE. CDR3 length: 14 residues.

This clone was counted a few times. This CDR3 reads CASSLTRDTEAFF. The CDR3 bases are TGTGCCAGCAGTTTAACACGGGACACTGAAGCTTTCTTT. The genes are TRBV12-3 or TRBV12-4 and TRBJ1-1, with unresolved D. This CDR3 spans 13 amino acids. V dropped 2 bases and J dropped 3 bases, with 7 bases sitting between them.

The V gene is TRBV19, the J gene TRBJ2-7; the match to TRBD2 covers 10 bases. The ends lost 5 bases at V and 3 bases at J; junction bases unmatched: 4. The CDR3 spans 14 residues. Germline V CDR1 and CDR2: LNHDA, SQIVND (reference sequence). CDR3 bases: TGTGCCAGTAGTTTTAGCGGGGGGAGCTACGAGCAGTACTTC. Its protein is CASSFSGGSYEQYF.

The chain employs TRBV28 and TRBJ2-7, with D perhaps matching TRBD2 (6 bases). Trimming took off 10 bases at V and 0 bases at J, with 13 bases between the two ends. The CDR3 sequence is 13 residues long. Germline CDR1 MDHEN, CDR2 SYDVKM. The CDR3, as DNA: TGTGCCACAGTACGCGGGACCTCCTACGAGCAGTACTTC. Translation gives CATVRGTSYEQYF.

The chain uses TRBV5-1 and TRBJ2-7; D may be TRBD1 (5 bases). Between the trimmed V and J ends, which lost 4 bases and 3 bases, there was a span of 14 bases. CDR3 length: 14 residues. The germline CDR1 and CDR2 sequences are SGHRS and YFSETQ. CDR3 bases: TGCGCCAGCAGCCAGGACAAAAATCTCTACGAGCAGTACTTC. Its translation: CASSQDKNLYEQYF.

The V and J genes are TRBV7-3 and TRBJ1-3, with D possibly TRBD1 on 5 matching bases. Trimming took off 5 bases at V and 0 bases at J, with 14 bases between the two ends. Germline V CDR1 and CDR2: SGHTA, FQGTGA. The CDR3 sequence is 16 residues long. This chain's CDR3 is CASSVVGGNSGNTIYF. In DNA, the CDR3 is TGTGCCAGCAGCGTCGTTGGGGGGAACTCTGGAAACACCATATATTTT.

There are a few counts of this clone. The gene calls are TRBV27 and TRBJ2-7; 7 nucleotides align to TRBD1. The CDR3 covers 14 residues. The junction had 7 bases not matched to a gene; V was cut back by 5 bases and J by 3 bases. Germline CDR1 and CDR2: MNHEY and SMNVEV (reference sequence). The CDR3 loop reads CASSAPGQIYEQYF. CDR3 coding DNA: TGTGCCAGCAGTGCGCCGGGACAGATCTACGAGCAGTACTTC.

This clone has just one count. The chain links TRBV12-3 or TRBV12-4 to TRBJ1-2, with TRBD1 identical over 7 bases. The CDR3 covers 13 residues. V dropped 6 bases and J dropped 3; count of bases not matched to a gene: 4. The CDR3 region is CASRTGYHYGYTF. The CDR3 nucleotides are TGTGCCAGCAGGACAGGGTATCACTATGGCTACACCTTC.

V usage is TRBV5-8 and J usage is TRBJ1-4; 7 bases match TRBD1. Germline CDR1 and CDR2: SGHTS and YDEGEE. The V gene end was trimmed by 4 bases and the J gene end by 10 bases; junction bases not matched to a gene: 13. The CDR3 is made up of 15 amino acids. The CDR3: CASSPGTAGDLKLFF. The DNA of the CDR3 is TGTGCCAGCAGCCCAGGGACAGCCGGAGACCTAAAACTGTTTTTT.

This clone appeared once. V and J are TRBV7-8 and TRBJ2-3; the match to TRBD1 covers 11 bases. Losses at the gene ends were 5 bases for V and 5 bases for J; bases not matched to a gene: 15. The CDR3 length is 18 residues. From germline, CDR1 is SGHVS and CDR2 FQNEAQ. The CDR3 DNA reads TGTGCCAGCAGCCTATTGGACAGGGGGCTCGTCGGAGGAGATACGCAGTATTTT. Its translation is CASSLLDRGLVGGDTQYF.

The J gene is TRBJ2-7, the V gene TRBV7-9; tentative D call: TRBD1 (6 bases). The V end lost 0 bases, the J end lost 2 bases, and 11 bases lay between the germline ends. The germline V gene has CDR1 SEHNR and CDR2 FQNEAQ (reference sequence). CDR3 length: 15 amino acids. The CDR3 DNA follows: TGTGCCAGCAGCTTAGCGGGGGCAGCCCCCTACGAGCAGTACTTC. Protein: CASSLAGAAPYEQYF.

The chain has TRBV12-3 or TRBV12-4 and TRBJ2-1; D gene ambiguous. CDR3 length: 12 residues. V was pared by 3 bases and J by 7 bases, with 7 bases between. The CDR3 is CASSFEHNEQFF. CDR3 in DNA: TGTGCCAGCAGTTTCGAACATAATGAGCAGTTCTTC.

The rearrangement links TRBV19 to TRBJ1-1; 7 nucleotides align to TRBD1. The junction had 12 bases not matched to a gene; V was cut back by 3 bases and J by 8 bases. Germline V gives CDR1 LNHDA, CDR2 SQIVND (reference sequence). The CDR3 has 15 residues. The DNA of the CDR3 is TGTGCCAGTAGTATTCGATCGACAGGGCTCCAGGAAGCTTTCTTT. Translating gives CASSIRSTGLQEAFF.

The chain carries TRBV7-6 and TRBJ2-2, with no clear D. The CDR3 contains 14 residues. The germline CDR1 and CDR2 sequences are SGHVS and FNYEAQ. V was clipped by 3 bases and J by 0 bases, with 5 bases between them. The CDR3 DNA is TGTGCCAGCAGCTTGAACTCGAACACCGGGGAGCTGTTTTTT. Its translation is CASSLNSNTGELFF.

This clone has only a few counts. The V call is TRBV6-5, the J call TRBJ1-1; 8 bases are a match to TRBD1. Germline V lookup: CDR1 MNHEY, CDR2 SVGAGI. The CDR3 covers 14 residues. V gave up 7 bases and J gave up 2 bases; unmatched junction bases: 6. The CDR3 region is CASTWDRINTEAFF. DNA of the CDR3: TGTGCCAGCACCTGGGACAGGATAAACACTGAAGCTTTCTTT.

This rearrangement joins TRBV4-1 to TRBJ1-5; no clear D gene. The V end was cut by 3 bases, the J end by 7 bases, with 22 bases between. The CDR3 totals 17 residues. The V gene's germline CDR1 is MGHRA and CDR2 YSYEKL. The CDR3 nucleotides read TGCGCCAGCAGCCAGAAGTACAATGCGGGGAGAGAACAGCCCCAGCATTTT. This translates into CASSQKYNAGREQPQHF.

The V and J genes are TRBV3-1 (or the pseudogene TRBV3-2) and TRBJ2-1, with TRBD2 matching over 14 bases. The CDR3 totals 16 residues. The germline V gene has CDR1 LGHDT and CDR2 YNNKEL (reference sequence). J lost 7 bases, V lost 4 bases, and 6 bases had no gene match. The CDR3 sequence is CASSRRLAGGKNEQFF. The CDR3, as DNA: TGTGCCAGCAGCCGCCGACTAGCGGGAGGGAAAAATGAGCAGTTCTTC.

V and J are TRBV18 and TRBJ2-7, with TRBD2 matching over 9 bases. CDR1 and CDR2 from the germline V gene are KGHSH and LQKENI. J gave up 2 bases and V 1 base, and 6 bases lay outside the gene matches. There are 16 residues in the CDR3. This chain's CDR3 is CASSPQYSGSTYEQYF. The CDR3 DNA is TGTGCCAGCTCACCACAGTATAGCGGGAGCACCTACGAGCAGTACTTC.

J is TRBJ1-5 and V is TRBV23-1, with 8 bases that match TRBD1. TRBV23-1 is given ORF status, its function remaining uncertain. The CDR3 covers 14 residues. The J segment lost 5 bases and the V segment lost 4 bases, leaving 4 bases of the junction unmatched. Here the CDR3 reads CASSPTGDHQPQHF. DNA for the CDR3: TGCGCCAGCAGTCCGACAGGGGATCATCAGCCCCAGCATTTT.

The J gene is TRBJ2-1, the V gene TRBV5-1; 8 bases fit TRBD2. The V gene end was trimmed by 0 bases and the J gene end by 6 bases; junction bases not matched to a gene: 8. The length of the CDR3 is 16 residues. Germline lookup yields CDR1 SGHRS and CDR2 YFSETQ. CDR3 in amino acids: CASSLGLAGGFNEQFF. The CDR3 nucleotides read TGCGCCAGCAGCTTGGGGCTAGCGGGTGGGTTCAATGAGCAGTTCTTC.

The chain uses TRBV7-9 and TRBJ1-2, with a possible D match to TRBD1 (5 bases). The V gene's germline CDR1 is SEHNR and CDR2 FQNEAQ (reference sequence). The germline V and J ends were trimmed by 2 bases and 3 bases, with 10 bases remaining between them. The CDR3 contains 14 residues. CDR3 DNA sequence: TGTGCCAGCAGCTTATCCGTAGGGGACTATGGCTACACCTTC. It specifies CASSLSVGDYGYTF.

V usage is TRBV29-1 and J usage is TRBJ2-1, with TRBD2 identical over 10 bases. The CDR3 has 15 amino acids. The V gene's germline CDR1 is SQVTM and CDR2 ANQGSEA. The J segment lost 5 bases and the V segment lost 2 bases, leaving 6 bases of the junction unmatched. This CDR3 reads CSVETPGLANNEQFF. Written as DNA, the CDR3 is TGCAGCGTTGAAACACCGGGACTAGCGAACAATGAGCAGTTCTTC.

The rearrangement uses TRBV5-4 and TRBJ1-3; 7 bases agree with TRBD1. The germline gives CDR1 SGHNT, CDR2 YYREEE (reference sequence). The trim removed 2 bases at V and 3 bases at J, leaving 5 bases unmatched. The CDR3 spans 15 residues. The CDR3 DNA sequence: TGTGCCAGCAGCTTATCGGACAGGCATGGAAACACCATATATTTT. This sequence encodes CASSLSDRHGNTIYF.

The chain couples TRBV24-1 to TRBJ1-4; D ambiguous. Trimming cost V 2 bases and J 6 bases, with 9 bases left between them. Germline V gene data show CDR1 as KGHDR and CDR2 as SFDVKD. This CDR3 is built from 14 residues. The CDR3 DNA reads as TGTGCCACCAGTGATTCATCGGGGTATGAAAAACTGTTTTTT. This gives the protein CATSDSSGYEKLFF.

The chain employs TRBV5-4 and TRBJ2-1, with D possibly TRBD1 on 5 matching bases. CDR3 length: 15 amino acids. Germline V CDR1 and CDR2: SGHNT, YYREEE (reference sequence). The V and J ends lost 2 bases and 1 base respectively, with 10 bases between them. The CDR3: CASSFGAASYNEQFF. CDR3 nucleotides: TGTGCCAGCAGCTTTGGGGCAGCTTCCTACAATGAGCAGTTCTTC. The whole variable domain, remainder taken from reference TRBV5-4 and TRBJ2-1, is ETGVTQSPTHLIKTRGQQVTLRCSSQSGHNTVSWYQQALGQGPQFIFQYYREEENGRGNFPPRFSGLQFPNYSSELNVNALELDDSALYLCASSFGAASYNEQFFGPGTRLTVL.

The chain employs TRBV19 and TRBJ1-2; 10 nucleotides align to TRBD1. CDR3 length: 13 amino acids. V trimming: 10 bases; J trimming: 8 bases; junction bases outside the gene matches: 10. CDR1 and CDR2 from the germline V gene are LNHDA and SQIVND (reference sequence). CDR3 nucleotide sequence: TGTGCCACCTACCGACAGGGGGCTGGGGGCTACACCTTC. Amino acid sequence: CATYRQGAGGYTF.

V is TRBV5-1 and J is TRBJ1-3, with unresolved D. The CDR3 is 15 amino acids. Germline values: CDR1 SGHRS, CDR2 YFSETQ. V lost 4 bases to trimming and J lost 7 bases, with 18 bases between them. CDR3 in amino acids: CASSPSMTRLNTIYF. DNA of the CDR3: TGCGCCAGCAGCCCATCAATGACACGGCTGAACACCATATATTTT.

This clone was recorded only once. The chain uses TRBV10-3 and TRBJ2-1; 8 positions match TRBD2. In germline, CDR1 is ENHRY, CDR2 SYGVKD. This CDR3 is built from 14 residues. Trimming at V came to 5 bases and at J to 7 bases, leaving 7 bases not matched to a gene. CDR3 in DNA: TGTGCCATCAGTAGGACTAGCCCGGGGAATGAGCAGTTCTTC. It yields the protein CAISRTSPGNEQFF.